The present TCR beta chain was sequenced within a study of shared T cell receptors in the human thymus. In germline, CDR1 is SGHRS, CDR2 YFSETQ. The CDR3 spans 14 residues. V lost 4 bases and J 0 bases, leaving 7 bases between the germline ends. Libraries were prepared by immunoSEQ multiplex PCR; TCRdb keeps only in-frame clonotypes and omits some of them. The sample lists more than 550,000 clones, 70% to 90% occurring once. The same specimen was also included in a second study, on human thymus T cells.

The sequencing input was thymocytes. This receptor was taken from a boy under three years old with a congenital heart defect. The V gene is TRBV5-1, the J gene TRBJ2-2, with D perhaps matching TRBD1 (5 bases). Here the CDR3 reads CASSQGSNTGELFF. The CDR3 nucleotides are TGCGCCAGCAGCCAGGGATCGAACACCGGGGAGCTGTTTTTT.